These T cell receptor beta chains were read from a single sample in a study of T cell repertoires in cytomegalovirus infection. Which antigens these TCRs recognize remains unknown. A single record per CDR3 protein comes from TCRdb applying MiXCR to the reads. The sample has roughly 920,000 distinct CDR3 sequences; approximately 33% are singletons. The sequencing here drew on cultured CD8+ T cells from PBMCs, taken from culture after CMV antigen stimulation. The receptors were gathered from a human donor in good health (CMV status not recorded). Some clones in this sample may be carry-over from other donors' samples. Both conserved end residues are part of each CDR3. A D gene is named only where the DNA matches it firmly. Clone size is shown for a subset of rows, as once, few, many or a class of expanded clone.

V gene	J gene	D gene	clone size	CDR3 DNA	CDR3 protein
TRBV28	TRBJ1-4	.	few	TGTGCCAGCAGTCCACCCCGGACGGATGAAAAACTGTTTTTT	CASSPPRTDEKLFF
TRBV6-2/TRBV6-3	TRBJ1-1	.	.	TGTGCCAGCAGTCTCGGACAGTTAATTAGTGAAGCTTTCTTT	CASSLGQLISEAFF
TRBV5-1	TRBJ1-5	.	.	TGCGCCAGCAGCCCGGACCATCTCTATCAGCCCCAGCATTTT	CASSPDHLYQPQHF
TRBV7-6	TRBJ1-4	.	few	TGTGCCAGCAGCTTACGATCGCGAGCAACTAATGAAAAACTGTTTTTT	CASSLRSRATNEKLFF
TRBV2	TRBJ2-5	.	.	TGTGCCAGCAGTGAATACGGCCCTGAACGAGAGACCCAGTACTTC	CASSEYGPERETQYF
TRBV20-1	TRBJ2-2	TRBD2	.	TGCAGTGCTCCGTCTAGCGGGGGATCCCATACCGGGGAGCTGTTTTTT	CSAPSSGGSHTGELFF
TRBV28	TRBJ1-2	.	.	TGTGCCAGCAGTTCCCAAAGTAGGGAGATCCCCACTGGCTACACCTTC	CASSSQSREIPTGYTF
TRBV5-1	TRBJ2-7	TRBD2	few	TGCGCCAGCAGCGCGGGCGCCGGGACTACTTCCTACGAGCAGTACTTC	CASSAGAGTTSYEQYF
TRBV5-1	TRBJ1-5	.	.	TGCGCCAGTTCGAAAAGCGGCAGCAATCAGCCCCAGCATTTT	CASSKSGSNQPQHF
TRBV7-9	TRBJ2-1	TRBD2	.	TGTGCCAGCAGCGGAACTAGCGGGGGGCCCAATGAGCAGTTCTTC	CASSGTSGGPNEQFF
TRBV10-3	TRBJ1-6	TRBD1	.	TGTGCCATCAGCGACGGGACAGAACGCCCAAATTCACCCCTCCACTTT	CAISDGTERPNSPLHF
TRBV6-1	TRBJ2-3	.	.	TGTGCCAGCAGCTACAGGGTTTATAGCACAGATACGCAGTATTTT	CASSYRVYSTDTQYF
TRBV11-2	TRBJ1-3	.	.	TGTGCCAGCAGCTTACGTCCAGGGTCGGCATCTGGAAACACCATATATTTT	CASSLRPGSASGNTIYF
TRBV4-2	TRBJ2-1	TRBD1	few	TGTGCCAGCAGCCAAGCCGATCCCGGGACAGGATACAATGAGCAGTTCTTC	CASSQADPGTGYNEQFF
TRBV10-2	TRBJ1-5	.	.	TGCGCCAGCAGCTCCCGGTCCCCCAATCAGCCCCAGCATTTT	CASSSRSPNQPQHF
TRBV7-9	TRBJ1-5	.	many	TGTGCCAGCAGCTTACGACGGTCTTATAGCAATCAGCCCCAGCATTTT	CASSLRRSYSNQPQHF
TRBV5-1	TRBJ2-7	TRBD1	.	TGCGCCAGCACCTGGGACAGGTTGGCCCTTTATGACGAGCAGTACTTC	CASTWDRLALYDEQYF
TRBV19	TRBJ1-2	.	few	TGTGCCAGTAGGCCGGACTCTGGCGAATTCGGTGGCTACACCTTC	CASRPDSGEFGGYTF
TRBV20-1	TRBJ1-5	.	.	TGCAGTGCTAGAGTGGGTCCTTTCGGCAATCAGCCCCAGCATTTT	CSARVGPFGNQPQHF
TRBV6-2/TRBV6-3	TRBJ2-3	.	few	TGTGCCACAAAGACCAAGGGACATTTTAGCACAGATACGCAGTATTTT	CATKTKGHFSTDTQYF
TRBV7-2	TRBJ2-5	TRBD2	many	TGTGCCAGCAGCCCCACCCTTGGGACTAGCGGGGGGGAAGGGACCCAGTACTTC	CASSPTLGTSGGEGTQYF
TRBV7-2	TRBJ2-3	TRBD2	many	TGTGCCAGCAGCTTAGTAGTATTTGTCGGGGGGACCGATGATACGCAGTATTTT	CASSLVVFVGGTDDTQYF
TRBV6-2/TRBV6-3	TRBJ2-7	.	few	TGTGCCAGCACCGGGACCGAGACCTACGAGCAGTACTTC	CASTGTETYEQYF
TRBV7-2	TRBJ2-7	.	many	TGTGCCAGCAGCTTAGAAGGGAGCTCCTACGAGCAGTACTTC	CASSLEGSSYEQYF
TRBV4-1	TRBJ2-5	.	few	TGCGCCAGCAGCCAAGAACCTACAGGGAATTTATTGGAGACCCAGTACTTC	CASSQEPTGNLLETQYF
TRBV7-9	TRBJ2-2	.	.	TGTGCCAGCAGCTTAGGTTCGGGGAACACCGGGGAGCTGTTTTTT	CASSLGSGNTGELFF
TRBV6-5	TRBJ2-7	.	few	TGTGCCAGCACCCCTGGTAGGGACGGTCGACTGTACGAGCAGTACTTC	CASTPGRDGRLYEQYF
TRBV6-5	TRBJ2-3	TRBD2	many	TGTGCCAGCAGTTATCGCGGAGGACTAGCTGAAGGCACAGATACGCAGTATTTT	CASSYRGGLAEGTDTQYF
TRBV12-3/TRBV12-4	TRBJ1-2	.	many	TGTGCCAGCACCCCCGGGAACCCCTTAGTCTATGGCTACACCTTC	CASTPGNPLVYGYTF
TRBV6-1	TRBJ2-1	TRBD1	.	TGTGCCAGCGAGATACAGGGGATACCATACAATGAGCAGTTCTTC	CASEIQGIPYNEQFF
TRBV7-9	TRBJ2-5	.	few	TGTGCCAGCAGCTTAGCCCCAGGACTTTTAGGGCAAGAGACCCAGTACTTC	CASSLAPGLLGQETQYF
TRBV19	TRBJ1-5	.	few	TGTGCCAGTAGTATGGGGAGGGGTCAGCCCCAGCATTTT	CASSMGRGQPQHF
TRBV10-3	TRBJ2-1	.	.	TGTGCCATCACCCGGACGGACGGCTCCTACAATGAGCAGTTCTTC	CAITRTDGSYNEQFF
TRBV6-6	TRBJ1-5	.	few	TGTGCCAGCAGTTACTCGGCTTCGCAGCCCCAGCATTTT	CASSYSASQPQHF
TRBV7-9	TRBJ2-1	TRBD2	.	TGTGCCAGCAGCCAGACTAGCGGGGAGTACAATGAGCAGTTCTTC	CASSQTSGEYNEQFF
TRBV6-6	TRBJ1-6	.	few	TGTGCCAGCATCAAAGGGAATTCACCCCTCCACTTT	CASIKGNSPLHF